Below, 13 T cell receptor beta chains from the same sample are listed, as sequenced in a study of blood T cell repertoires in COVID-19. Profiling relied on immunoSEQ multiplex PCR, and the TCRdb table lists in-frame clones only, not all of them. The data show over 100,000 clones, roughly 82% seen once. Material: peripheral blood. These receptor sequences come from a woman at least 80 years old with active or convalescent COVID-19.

The CDR3 DNA reads TGTGCCAGCAGCTTGGCCTCAGGGGGCGAGCAGTACTTC. Encoded protein: CASSLASGGEQYF. This chain links TRBV7-9 with TRBJ2-7; 7 bases fit TRBD1. Germline V lookup: CDR1 SEHNR, CDR2 FQNEAQ (reference sequence). This CDR3 contains 13 residues. V shed 3 bases, J shed 6 bases, and the junction held 5 bases outside the gene matches.

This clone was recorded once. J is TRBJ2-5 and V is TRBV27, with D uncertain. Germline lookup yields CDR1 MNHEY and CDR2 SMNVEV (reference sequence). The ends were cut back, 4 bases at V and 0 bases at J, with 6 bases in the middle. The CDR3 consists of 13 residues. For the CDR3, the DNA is TGTGCCAGCAGTTCCAGGTACCAAGAGACCCAGTACTTC. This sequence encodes CASSSRYQETQYF.

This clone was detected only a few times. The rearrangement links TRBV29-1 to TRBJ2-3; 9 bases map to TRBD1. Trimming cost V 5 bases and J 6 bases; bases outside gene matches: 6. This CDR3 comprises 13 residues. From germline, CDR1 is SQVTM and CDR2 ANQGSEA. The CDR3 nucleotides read TGCAGCGTTACACAGGGGGCCGCGGATACGCAGTATTTT. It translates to CSVTQGAADTQYF.

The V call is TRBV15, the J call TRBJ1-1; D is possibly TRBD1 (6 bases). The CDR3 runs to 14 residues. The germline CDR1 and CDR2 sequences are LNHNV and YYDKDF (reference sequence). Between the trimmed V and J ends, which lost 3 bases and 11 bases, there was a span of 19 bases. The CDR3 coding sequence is TGTGCCACCAGCAGGGGGAGGGGACAAAAGTTGGCTTTCTTT. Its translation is CATSRGRGQKLAFF.

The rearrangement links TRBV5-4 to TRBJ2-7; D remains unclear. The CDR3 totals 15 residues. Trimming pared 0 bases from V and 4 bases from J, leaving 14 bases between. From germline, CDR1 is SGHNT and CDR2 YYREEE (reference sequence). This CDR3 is CASSLDVAPTYEQYF. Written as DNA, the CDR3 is TGTGCCAGCAGCTTGGATGTAGCCCCGACTTACGAGCAGTACTTC.

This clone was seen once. CDR3 coding DNA: TGTGCCAGCAGTTACTCGTTTCCCGTTCTAACAGGGGCCGGCACCTACGAGCAGTACTTC. This encodes CASSYSFPVLTGAGTYEQYF. This chain links TRBV6-2 or TRBV6-3 with TRBJ2-7, with TRBD1 matching 7 bases. The CDR3 has 20 residues. Germline CDR1 reads MNHEY; CDR2 reads SVGEGT. V lost 0 bases to trimming and J lost 2 bases; unmatched junction nucleotides: 19.

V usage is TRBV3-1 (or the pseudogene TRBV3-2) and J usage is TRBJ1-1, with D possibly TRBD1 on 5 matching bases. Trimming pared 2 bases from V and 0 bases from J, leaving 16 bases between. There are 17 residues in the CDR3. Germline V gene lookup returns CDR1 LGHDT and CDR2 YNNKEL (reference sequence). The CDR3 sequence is CASSQRQQIRMNTEAFF. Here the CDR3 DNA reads TGTGCCAGCAGCCAACGACAGCAGATAAGAATGAACACTGAAGCTTTCTTT.

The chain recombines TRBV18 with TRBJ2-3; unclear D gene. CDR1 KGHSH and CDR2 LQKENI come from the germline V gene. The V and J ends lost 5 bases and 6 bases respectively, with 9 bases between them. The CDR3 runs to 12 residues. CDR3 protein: CASSNPSDTQYF. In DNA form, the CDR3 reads TGTGCCAGCTCAAATCCTTCGGATACGCAGTATTTT.

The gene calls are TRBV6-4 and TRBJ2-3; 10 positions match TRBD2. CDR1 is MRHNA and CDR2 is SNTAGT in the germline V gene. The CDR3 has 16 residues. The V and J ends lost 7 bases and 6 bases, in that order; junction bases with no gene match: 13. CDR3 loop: CASNKNGLAGVDTQYF. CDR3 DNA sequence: TGTGCCAGCAATAAAAATGGCCTAGCGGGAGTCGATACGCAGTATTTT.

CDR3 nucleotide sequence: TGTGCCAGCAGCTTAGCTAGGACTAGCGGGAGATCTAGTGAGCAGTTCTTC. Its translation: CASSLARTSGRSSEQFF. This sequence joins TRBV7-2 and TRBJ2-1, with TRBD2 matching over 13 bases. CDR1 and CDR2 (germline): SGHTA, FQGNSA. The CDR3 is made up of 17 amino acids. Trimming took 0 bases from V and 9 from J; bases not matched to a gene: 8.

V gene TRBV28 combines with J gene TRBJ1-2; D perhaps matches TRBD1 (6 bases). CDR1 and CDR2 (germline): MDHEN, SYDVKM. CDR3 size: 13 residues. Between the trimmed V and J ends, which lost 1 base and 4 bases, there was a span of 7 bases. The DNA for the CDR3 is TGTGCCAGCAGTTTATACAGGGTCTATGGCTACACCTTC. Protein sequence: CASSLYRVYGYTF.

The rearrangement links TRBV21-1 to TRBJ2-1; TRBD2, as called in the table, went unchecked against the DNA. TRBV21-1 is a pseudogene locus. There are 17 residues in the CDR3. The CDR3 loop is CASSPNGTSGPYNEQFF. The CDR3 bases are TGTGCCAGCAGCCCAAATGGGACTAGCGGGCCCTACAATGAGCAGTTCTTC.

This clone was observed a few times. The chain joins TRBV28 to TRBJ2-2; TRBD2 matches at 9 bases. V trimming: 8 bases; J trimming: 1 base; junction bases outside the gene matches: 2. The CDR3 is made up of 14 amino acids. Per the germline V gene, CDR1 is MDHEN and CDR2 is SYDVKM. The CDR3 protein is CASAAGGNTGELFF. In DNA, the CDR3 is TGTGCCAGCGCAGCGGGAGGGAACACCGGGGAGCTGTTTTTT.